The present entry profiles one T cell receptor (beta chain) with its context. Blood samples were obtained at baseline, cycle 4 day 1, and cycle 7 day 1. Generated by immunoSEQ multiplex PCR, the TCRdb table keeps only in-frame clones and is missing some. The sample contains 55,000 to 70,000 clones, more than 65% of which appear only once. Trimming removed 5 bases at V and 8 bases at J, with 15 bases between. Germline CDR1 is SQVTM and CDR2 is ANQGSEA. This CDR3 is built from 12 residues. The sample is drawn from a study of OX40 agonist ivuxolimab in advanced cancers. This chain links TRBV29-1 with TRBJ1-2; D call uncertain. This material consisted of CD4+ or CD8+ T cells sorted from blood, taken in a trial of the OX40 agonist ivuxolimab. The origin of this receptor is an adult with an advanced solid tumor such as melanoma, head and neck, liver or kidney cancer. Written as DNA, the CDR3 is TGCAGCGTTACTTCGGGGAGAAGGGGCTACACCTTC. It yields the protein CSVTSGRRGYTF.